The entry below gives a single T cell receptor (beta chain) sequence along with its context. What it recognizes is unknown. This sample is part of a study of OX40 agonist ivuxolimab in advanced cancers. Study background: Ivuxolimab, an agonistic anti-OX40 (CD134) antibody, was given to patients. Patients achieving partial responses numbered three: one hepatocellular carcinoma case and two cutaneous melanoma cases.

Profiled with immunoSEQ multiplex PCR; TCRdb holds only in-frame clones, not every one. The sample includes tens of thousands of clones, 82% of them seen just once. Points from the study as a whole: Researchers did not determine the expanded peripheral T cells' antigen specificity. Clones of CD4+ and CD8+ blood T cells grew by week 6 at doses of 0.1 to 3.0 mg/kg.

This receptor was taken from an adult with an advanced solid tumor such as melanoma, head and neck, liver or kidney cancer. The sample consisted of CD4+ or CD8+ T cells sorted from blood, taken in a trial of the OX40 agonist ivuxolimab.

The CDR3: CASSQRGEGAFF. Written as DNA, the CDR3 is TGTGCCAGCAGTCAAAGGGGTGAGGGGGCTTTCTTT. This chain connects TRBV27 to TRBJ1-1, with a tentative D call TRBD1 (5 bases). The CDR3 has 12 residues. Germline lookup yields CDR1 MNHEY and CDR2 SMNVEV (reference sequence). V shed 5 bases and J shed 11 bases, with 15 bases lying between them.